This TCR beta chain was identified during a study of Ad26.COV2.S vaccination and SARS-CoV-2 variants. Overall study: Enrollment placed the donor in the COV1001 Ad26.COV2.S trial arm.

Treatment denoted: some 20 received Ad26.COV2.S at low or high dose, single or two shots; 5 received placebo; per-sample allocation not given. Collection of samples fell on day 63 after the first vaccine or placebo injection. SARS-CoV-2 spike from the Wuhan strain was encoded by the vaccine, an Ad26 vector. Here immunoSEQ multiplex PCR was the method, and the copy in TCRdb shows in-frame clones only, minus some. This sample has about 470,000 clones; about 92% occur once, and the top ten carry approximately 4.5%. V lost 0 bases to trimming and J lost 6 bases, with 9 bases between them. The CDR3 is made up of 13 amino acids. CDR1 and CDR2 from the germline V gene are SGHNT and YYREEE (reference sequence).

Sequences were derived from peripheral blood, sampled in a trial of Ad26.COV2.S vaccine versus placebo. The rearrangement links TRBV5-4 to TRBJ1-2, with D hard to call. The sequence was obtained from a person aged 18-60 years who received the Ad26.COV2.S COVID-19 vaccine or a placebo. The CDR3 spells CASSLDAENGYTF. The CDR3 DNA follows: TGTGCCAGCAGCTTGGACGCGGAGAATGGCTACACCTTC.